These T cell receptor beta chains were read from a single sample in a study of early T cells in non-severe SARS-CoV-2 infection. TCRdb passed the 5' RACE reads through MiXCR, listing each CDR3 protein once. The table includes fewer than 120,000 distinct CDR3 sequences, roughly 13% detected once. Source: whole blood, taken at baseline. These receptors all come from an adult who was a healthcare worker with PCR-confirmed SARS-CoV-2 infection or an uninfected control (not recorded which). The CDR3 runs from the conserved cysteine through the conserved F or W. The D gene is left open where the match is weak. A row's size may be missing; if present it is once, few, many or a size class.

>-|TRBV20-1|TRBJ2-7|TRBD2
TGCAGTGCTAGAGCCGGAGGGGCTAGCGGGACCACAAACTACGAGCAGTACTTC
CSARAGGASGTTNYEQYF
>-|TRBV29-1|TRBJ2-5|-
TGCAGCGTAGAAGGAGGGCAAGAGACCCAGTACTTC
CSVEGGQETQYF
>-|TRBV12-3/TRBV12-4|TRBJ2-2|-
TGTGCCAGCAGAACGACTCAGAACACCGGGGAGCTGTTTTTT
CASRTTQNTGELFF
>many|TRBV9|TRBJ2-6|-
TGTGCCAGCAGCGTACAATCTGGGGCCAACGTCCTGACTTTC
CASSVQSGANVLTF
>-|TRBV30|TRBJ1-1|-
TGTGCCTGGAGTGTATGGGAGGGAAGGACTGAAGCTTTCTTT
CAWSVWEGRTEAFF
>-|TRBV25-1|TRBJ2-2|-
TGTGCCAGCACGAAGGCAGCGAACACCGGGGAGCTGTTTTTT
CASTKAANTGELFF
>-|TRBV6-2/TRBV6-3|TRBJ2-3|-
TGTGCCAGCAGTTACCTTATAAGCACAGATACGCAGTATTTT
CASSYLISTDTQYF
>few|TRBV12-3/TRBV12-4|TRBJ2-1|TRBD1
TGTGCCAGCACCGAGACAGGGGGCAATGAGCAGTTCTTC
CASTETGGNEQFF
>-|TRBV9|TRBJ1-2|TRBD1
TGTGCCAGCAGCGGACACACAGGGGCTCCAGACTATGGCTACACCTTC
CASSGHTGAPDYGYTF
>-|TRBV5-1|TRBJ2-7|-
TGCGCCAGCAGCGCTCGATGGGGAAGCTCCTACGAGCAGTACTTC
CASSARWGSSYEQYF
>few|TRBV10-3|TRBJ1-3|-
TGTGCCACTAACGCCGGCCGGACCAGCTCTGGAAACACCATATATTTT
CATNAGRTSSGNTIYF
>-|TRBV2|TRBJ1-1|-
TGTGCCAGCAGACCGACAGATTTGAACACTGAAGCTTTCTTT
CASRPTDLNTEAFF
>many|TRBV12-3/TRBV12-4|TRBJ2-1|-
TGTGCCAGCCTTTTCACTGGTACAAGGTCCGTCAATGAGCAGTTCTTC
CASLFTGTRSVNEQFF
>few|TRBV19|TRBJ1-5|-
TGTGCCAGTAGTCACCAGCATTATAGCAATCAGCCCCAGCATTTT
CASSHQHYSNQPQHF
>few|TRBV18|TRBJ1-1|TRBD1
TGTGCCAGCTCTCCCACGACAGGGGTAAACACTGAAGCTTTCTTT
CASSPTTGVNTEAFF
>-|TRBV24-1|TRBJ1-3|-
TGTGCCACCAGTGACTCAATAAGCTCTGGAAACACCATATATTTT
CATSDSISSGNTIYF
>-|TRBV7-3|TRBJ2-3|TRBD2
TGTGCCAGCAGCTCCCGCGCGGTTGGGGGGGAAGATACGCAGTATTTT
CASSSRAVGGEDTQYF
>-|TRBV20-1|TRBJ1-1|-
TGCAGTGCTAGAGGGGGAACAGTCACTGAAGCTTTCTTT
CSARGGTVTEAFF
>few|TRBV6-1|TRBJ2-2|TRBD1
TGTGCCAGCGCCGGGACAGGCTCCGGGGAGCTGTTTTTT
CASAGTGSGELFF
>-|TRBV11-2|TRBJ2-7|-
TGTGCCAGCAGCTCCGTGAGGGGCAGGGACTACGAGCAGTACTTC
CASSSVRGRDYEQYF
>-|TRBV7-2|TRBJ2-7|TRBD2
TGTGCCAGCAGCCATAGCGGGAGGGCGGGGGAGCAGTACTTC
CASSHSGRAGEQYF
>-|TRBV19|TRBJ2-3|-
TGTGCCAGTAGTATGCGAAAAGATACGCAGTATTTT
CASSMRKDTQYF
>few|TRBV10-3|TRBJ1-5|-
TGTGCCATCAGTGAGTCCGACAGTGTCTATAGCAATCACCCCCAGCATTTT
CAISESDSVYSNHPQHF
>few|TRBV7-2|TRBJ1-4|-
TGTGCCAGCAGCCCGGGGTCCACTAATGAAAAACTGTTTTTT
CASSPGSTNEKLFF
>-|TRBV21-1|TRBJ1-5|-
TGTGCCAGCAGCAAAGAGGCACGCTTTAGCAATCAGCCCCAGCATTTT
CASSKEARFSNQPQHF
>-|TRBV25-1|TRBJ1-2|-
TGTGCCAGCAGCCCCCAGGGGTATTCTTTATACTATGGCTACACCTTC
CASSPQGYSLYYGYTF
>few|TRBV29-1|TRBJ1-1|TRBD1
TGCAGCGCCCCGACAGGGGGCGGAGGGGAAGCTTTCTTT
CSAPTGGGGEAFF
>-|TRBV6-5|TRBJ1-2|-
TGTGCCAGCAGTTATTCGCGCTCCCAGGAGGGCTACACCTTC
CASSYSRSQEGYTF
>few|TRBV5-4|TRBJ1-1|TRBD1
TGTGCCAGCAGCGTAGGACAGGTTTCGAATGTCGGCACTGAAGCTTTCTTT
CASSVGQVSNVGTEAFF
>many|TRBV5-5|TRBJ1-1|-
TGTGCCAGCAGCCCCTCGGACGGTGAAGCTTTCTTT
CASSPSDGEAFF
>-|TRBV20-1|TRBJ2-7|-
TGCAGTGCTAGAGATCCCGTTTCCCGATTGCCCTACGAGCAGTACTTC
CSARDPVSRLPYEQYF
>few|TRBV5-1|TRBJ2-7|-
TGCGCCAGCAGCTCCGGGACTCTGAGCGAGCAGTACTTC
CASSSGTLSEQYF
>-|TRBV5-4|TRBJ2-1|TRBD2
TGTGCCAGCAGCTCCCGGACTAGCGGGAGCGCTGAGCAGTTCTTC
CASSSRTSGSAEQFF
>few|TRBV20-1|TRBJ2-1|TRBD1
TGCAGTGCGTCAAGGGGGCCTGAGCAGTTCTTC
CSASRGPEQFF
>-|TRBV6-5|TRBJ2-2|-
TGTGCCAGCAGTTACTCGCTCACGCTGGGGACCGGGGAGCTGTTTTTT
CASSYSLTLGTGELFF
>few|TRBV9|TRBJ2-1|TRBD1
TGTGCCAGCAGCCCCACGGGACAGGTTAGGCATGAGCAGTTCTTC
CASSPTGQVRHEQFF
>-|TRBV5-6|TRBJ1-1|-
TGTGCCAGCAGCTTGCTCCGGCGGCGCACTGAAGCTTTCTTT
CASSLLRRRTEAFF
>few|TRBV29-1|TRBJ2-2|TRBD2
TGCAGCGTTGAAGGGGAGAGACTAGCGGCCGACACCGGGGAGCTGTTTTTT
CSVEGERLAADTGELFF
>few|TRBV11-2|TRBJ2-1|TRBD2
TGTGCCAGCAGCGTGGGACTAGCGGGAAACAATGAGCAGTTCTTC
CASSVGLAGNNEQFF
>-|TRBV12-3/TRBV12-4|TRBJ1-3|TRBD1
TGTGCCAGCCACGGACAGGGAGAAAACACCATATATTTT
CASHGQGENTIYF
>few|TRBV19|TRBJ1-2|TRBD1
TGTGCCAGTAGTCCCTCAGGGGGCGCGAGCTACACCTTC
CASSPSGGASYTF
>few|TRBV7-9|TRBJ2-7|-
TGTGCCAGCAGCTTAGAGCCGATAACCTACGAGCAGTACTTC
CASSLEPITYEQYF
>-|TRBV6-5|TRBJ2-4|TRBD1
TGTGCCAGCAGTTACGGACAGGCGGACATTCAGTACTTC
CASSYGQADIQYF
>-|TRBV7-2|TRBJ1-2|-
TGTGCCAGCAGCTTACTGGGACTCGGCTACACCTTC
CASSLLGLGYTF
>few|TRBV20-1|TRBJ1-1|TRBD1
TGCAGTGCTAGAAACAGGGGGCAGAACACTGAAGCTTTCTTT
CSARNRGQNTEAFF
>-|TRBV30|TRBJ2-3|TRBD1
TGTGCCTGGAGTGGGGGACAGGGCTTAGATACGCAGTATTTT
CAWSGGQGLDTQYF
>many|TRBV7-9|TRBJ1-4|-
TGTGCCAGCAGCTTAAGTGCGACAGGAGATAATGAAAAACTGTTTTTT
CASSLSATGDNEKLFF
>-|TRBV5-1|TRBJ2-2|TRBD2
TGCGCCAGCGGCTGGACTAGCGGGAGACGGGCCGGGGAGCTGTTTTTT
CASGWTSGRRAGELFF
>many|TRBV2|TRBJ1-2|-
TGTGCCAGCAGTGAATTAGTGGGCTATGGCTACACCTTC
CASSELVGYGYTF
>few|TRBV7-9|TRBJ1-1|-
TGTGCCAGCAGCTCCGGACGAGCCACTGAAGCTTTCTTT
CASSSGRATEAFF
>-|TRBV10-3|TRBJ2-7|-
TGTGCCATCAGTGAATACAGTGGAAATTACGAGCAGTACTTC
CAISEYSGNYEQYF
>few|TRBV20-1|TRBJ2-7|-
TGCAGTGCTAGAGATTATCCAGGCTCGTACGAGCAGTACTTC
CSARDYPGSYEQYF
>many|TRBV20-1|TRBJ2-7|TRBD1
TGCAGTGCTTCTCCGGGACAGAGAGCCTACGAGCAGTACTTC
CSASPGQRAYEQYF
>few|TRBV5-1|TRBJ2-7|-
TGCGCCAGCAGCTTGGCAGGTACGATCTCCTACGAGCAGTACTTC
CASSLAGTISYEQYF
>-|TRBV30|TRBJ2-7|-
TGTGCCTGGAGTGTAACGCGGCGCACGGACGAGCAGTACTTC
CAWSVTRRTDEQYF
>-|TRBV5-1|TRBJ1-1|-
TGCGCCAGCAGCTTGGCGGCAGGGAGTCAAAACACTGAAGCTTTCTTT
CASSLAAGSQNTEAFF
>-|TRBV3-1|TRBJ1-2|-
TGTGCCAGCAGCCAAGATTTGGGGGCGTCGGACTATGGCTACACCTTC
CASSQDLGASDYGYTF
>-|TRBV19|TRBJ2-7|TRBD2
TGTGCCAGTTCGTCACCCGGGGGGGTCTACGAGCAGTACTTC
CASSSPGGVYEQYF
>-|TRBV6-6|TRBJ1-1|-
TGTGCCAGCAGTTCTCGAAGGAACACTGAAGCTTTCTTT
CASSSRRNTEAFF
>-|TRBV6-5|TRBJ2-1|TRBD2
TGTGCCAGCAGTTATTCCTGGACTAGCGGATACAATGAGCAGTTCTTC
CASSYSWTSGYNEQFF